The clone carrying this TCR beta chain came up a few times. The antigen is unknown. Time point noted: pre-sensitization, week 0. The treatment denotes: therapeutic diphenylcyclopropenone sensitization with weekly scalp DPC. From whole blood left unfractionated, total RNA was extracted. This record belongs to a study of human T cells and chemical hapten exposure. For the study at large: Sensitization employed 2% DPC on approximately 2 cm by approximately 2 cm of upper inner arm skin. General study points: Expanded TCRs clustered into significantly more large CDR3 similarity groups than controls, the analysis revealed.

Looked up from germline, CDR1 is MNHEY and CDR2 is SVGEGT. The length of the CDR3 is 15 residues. J lost 10 bases, V lost 2 bases, and 5 bases had no gene match. TCRdb ran MiXCR on the RACE reads and lists one entry per CDR3 protein. The data show more than 250,000 distinct CDR3 sequences, about 9% seen once. This clonotype was obtained from a woman aged 40 to 50 with alopecia areata. Some clones in this sample may be carry-over from other donors' samples. The chain uses TRBV6-2 or TRBV6-3 and TRBJ2-1; TRBD2 agrees at 13 bases. The specimen was whole blood, collected in connection with sensitization to the hapten diphenylcyclopropenone (DPC). Written as DNA, the CDR3 is TGTGCCAGCAGTTACCGGACTAGCGGGAGCAGGGAGCAGTTCTTC. Its protein is CASSYRTSGSREQFF.